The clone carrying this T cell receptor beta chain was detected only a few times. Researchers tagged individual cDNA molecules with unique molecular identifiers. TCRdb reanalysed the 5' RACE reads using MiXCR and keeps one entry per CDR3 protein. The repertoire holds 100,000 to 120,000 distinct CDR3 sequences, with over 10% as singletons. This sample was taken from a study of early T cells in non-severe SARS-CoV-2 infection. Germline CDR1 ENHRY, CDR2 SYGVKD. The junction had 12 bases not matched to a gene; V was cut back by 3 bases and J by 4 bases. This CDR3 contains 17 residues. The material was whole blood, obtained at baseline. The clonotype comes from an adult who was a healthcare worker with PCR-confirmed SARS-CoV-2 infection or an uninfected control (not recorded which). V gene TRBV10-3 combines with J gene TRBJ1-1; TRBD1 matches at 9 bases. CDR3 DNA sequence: TGTGCCATCAGTGATGGGGACAGGGTAAGGGGGCCCACTGAAGCTTTCTTT. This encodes CAISDGDRVRGPTEAFF.